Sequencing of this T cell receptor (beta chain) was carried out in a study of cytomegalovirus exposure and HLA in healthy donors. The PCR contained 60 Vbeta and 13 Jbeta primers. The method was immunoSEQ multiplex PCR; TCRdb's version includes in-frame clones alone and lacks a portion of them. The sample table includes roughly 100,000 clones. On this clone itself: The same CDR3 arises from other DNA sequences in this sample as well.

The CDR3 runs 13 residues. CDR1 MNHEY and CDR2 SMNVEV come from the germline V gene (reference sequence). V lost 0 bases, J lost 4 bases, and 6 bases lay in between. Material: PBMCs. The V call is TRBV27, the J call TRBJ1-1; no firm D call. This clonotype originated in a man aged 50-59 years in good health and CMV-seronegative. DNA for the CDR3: TGTGCCAGCAGTTTATCCCGGGGCACTGAAGCTTTCTTT. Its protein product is CASSLSRGTEAFF.